Here is one T cell receptor beta chain with its context. Its specificity is not known. The germline gives CDR1 SGHRS, CDR2 YFSETQ. The CDR3 loop spans 15 amino acids. V was pared by 1 base and J by 1 base, with 11 bases between. The sample belongs to a study of breast tumors, draining lymph nodes, adjacent tissues. Regarding the study as a whole: Tumor and nontumor repertoires were significantly more similar in luminal-like than in basal-like breast cancer. Tumor TCR diversity was below lymph nodes but above nontumor tissue.

The lymph nodes were axillary draining lymph nodes from breast cancer patients. TCRdb reanalysed the multiplex PCR reads using MiXCR and keeps one entry per CDR3 protein. Here the sample spans about 110,000 distinct CDR3 sequences, about 31% being singletons. The V call is TRBV5-1, the J call TRBJ1-1, with D maybe TRBD1 (5 bases). The sequenced sample was axillary lymph node tissue. This clonotype originated in a female donor with breast cancer. Some clones in this sample may be carry-over from other donors' samples. In nucleotides, the CDR3 is TGCGCCAGCAGCTTGTCAGGGAATAGGAACACTGAAGCTTTCTTT. This sequence encodes CASSLSGNRNTEAFF.